This is a list of T cell receptor beta chains from one sample in a study of CD8 T cells in Susac syndrome. TCRdb reanalysed the immunoSEQ multiplex PCR reads using MiXCR and keeps one entry per CDR3 protein. The data hold 130,000 to 150,000 distinct CDR3 sequences, with 90% to 95% observed a single time. The sample consisted of CD8+ T cells from PBMCs. These TCRs come from a human donor in good health. CDR3s include the opening cysteine and the closing phenylalanine or tryptophan. A D gene is named only where the DNA matches it firmly. The listing skips clone size in some rows; elsewhere it reads once, few, many or a size class.

17 | - | - | TRBJ2-3 | TRBV15 | CATSRVREGSGKYTQYF | TGTGCCACCAGCAGGGTCAGGGAAGGGAGTGGGAAGTATACGCAGTATTTT
14 | - | - | TRBJ1-5 | TRBV27 | CASSLGVSNQPQHF | TGTGCCAGCAGTTTAGGGGTTAGCAATCAGCCCCAGCATTTT
14 | - | - | TRBJ1-5 | TRBV12-3/TRBV12-4 | CASSFRRSNQPQHF | TGTGCCAGCAGTTTTCGACGGAGCAATCAGCCCCAGCATTTT
13 | - | - | TRBJ2-4 | TRBV20-1 | CSARELAKNIQYF | TGCAGTGCTAGGGAACTAGCCAAAAACATTCAGTACTTC
14 | - | - | TRBJ2-1 | TRBV27 | CASTRSGSHNEQFF | TGTGCCAGCACCCGTTCGGGCAGCCACAATGAGCAGTTCTTC
13 | - | TRBD1 | TRBJ2-7 | TRBV7-2 | CASRRQGNYEQYF | TGTGCCAGCAGAAGACAGGGTAACTACGAGCAGTACTTC
15 | - | TRBD2 | TRBJ2-1 | TRBV13 | CASSSPGLGDNEQFF | TGTGCCAGCAGCTCGCCGGGACTAGGGGACAATGAGCAGTTCTTC
12 | - | - | TRBJ2-5 | TRBV29-1 | CSVLLVQETQYF | TGCAGCGTTCTGCTGGTCCAAGAGACCCAGTACTTC
14 | - | TRBD1 | TRBJ1-5 | TRBV29-1 | CSVEVTGGGQPQHF | TGCAGCGTTGAAGTAACAGGGGGAGGACAGCCCCAGCATTTT
14 | - | - | TRBJ1-2 | TRBV3-1 | CASSQESGRDGYTF | TGTGCCAGCAGCCAAGAATCAGGGAGAGATGGCTACACCTTC
15 | - | - | TRBJ1-1 | TRBV7-8 | CASSPSYRTDTEAFF | TGTGCCAGCAGCCCTTCGTACAGAACTGACACTGAAGCTTTCTTT
15 | - | - | TRBJ1-1 | TRBV5-4 | CASSFNGGLNTEAFF | TGTGCCAGCAGCTTCAATGGGGGGTTGAACACTGAAGCTTTCTTT
13 | - | TRBD2 | TRBJ2-7 | TRBV6-5 | CASTTAGAYEQYF | TGTGCCAGCACCACAGCGGGAGCTTACGAGCAGTACTTC
16 | - | - | TRBJ1-1 | TRBV3-1 | CASSQEGVRLNTEAFF | TGTGCCAGCAGCCAAGAAGGGGTTAGGCTGAACACTGAAGCTTTCTTT
13 | once | - | TRBJ2-1 | TRBV29-1 | CSVVGPGYNEQFF | TGCAGCGTTGTAGGGCCAGGTTACAATGAGCAGTTCTTC
14 | - | - | TRBJ2-1 | TRBV19 | CASSIGPKLGEQFF | TGTGCCAGTAGTATTGGTCCTAAGCTGGGTGAGCAGTTCTTC
17 | - | - | TRBJ1-5 | TRBV28 | CASSRAGGAGRNQPQHF | TGTGCCAGCAGTAGGGCCGGGGGCGCCGGAAGAAATCAGCCCCAGCATTTT
12 | - | TRBD2 | TRBJ2-7 | TRBV6-5 | CASGTSEYEQYF | TGTGCCAGCGGAACTAGCGAGTACGAGCAGTACTTC
13 | - | - | TRBJ2-1 | TRBV30 | CAWSASSYNEQFF | TGTGCCTGGAGCGCAAGCTCCTACAATGAGCAGTTCTTC
12 | - | TRBD1 | TRBJ2-1 | TRBV24-1 | CATEASGGEQFF | TGTGCCACCGAGGCTTCAGGGGGTGAGCAGTTCTTC
12 | once | TRBD2 | TRBJ2-1 | TRBV13 | CASSTSGSEQFF | TGTGCCAGCAGCACTAGCGGGAGCGAGCAGTTCTTC
15 | - | - | TRBJ2-1 | TRBV7-9 | CASSLVGGLYNEQFF | TGTGCCAGCAGCTTAGTAGGCGGGCTCTACAATGAGCAGTTCTTC
11 | - | - | TRBJ2-7 | TRBV6-6 | CASSPLREQYF | TGTGCCAGCAGCCCCCTACGGGAGCAGTACTTC
14 | - | TRBD2 | TRBJ2-2 | TRBV12-3/TRBV12-4 | CASSWTSGNGELFF | TGTGCCAGCAGTTGGACTAGTGGGAACGGGGAGCTGTTTTTT
15 | - | - | TRBJ2-3 | TRBV9 | CASSFETGSTDTQYF | TGTGCCAGCAGCTTTGAGACAGGATCCACAGATACGCAGTATTTT
15 | - | TRBD2 | TRBJ2-1 | TRBV5-4 | CASRQWTSPPDEQFF | TGTGCCAGCAGACAATGGACTAGCCCCCCGGATGAGCAGTTCTTC
15 | - | TRBD1 | TRBJ2-7 | TRBV4-3 | CASSQELDREYEQYF | TGCGCCAGCAGCCAAGAGTTGGACAGGGAGTACGAGCAGTACTTC
13 | - | - | TRBJ2-1 | TRBV3-1 | CASSQEHYNEQFF | TGTGCCAGCAGCCAAGAACATTACAATGAGCAGTTCTTC
17 | - | TRBD2 | TRBJ2-1 | TRBV7-9 | CASSLGLSSGMNNEQFF | TGTGCCAGCAGCTTAGGCTTATCTAGCGGGATGAACAATGAGCAGTTCTTC
15 | - | TRBD1 | TRBJ1-2 | TRBV4-3 | CASSLTGVSNYGYTF | TGCGCCAGCAGCCTCACAGGGGTATCGAACTATGGCTACACCTTC
16 | - | - | TRBJ2-2 | TRBV4-3 | CASSQDGGGNTGELFF | TGCGCCAGCAGCCAAGATGGGGGCGGGAACACCGGGGAGCTGTTTTTT
13 | - | - | TRBJ2-1 | TRBV27 | CASTPGLYDEQFF | TGTGCCAGCACACCGGGACTTTATGATGAGCAGTTCTTC
15 | - | - | TRBJ2-7 | TRBV20-1 | CSAIGPNQLYYEQYF | TGCAGTGCTATAGGACCCAATCAACTCTACTACGAGCAGTACTTC
15 | - | - | TRBJ2-1 | TRBV21-1 | CASSKGGQGNDEQFF | TGTGCCAGCAGCAAAGGAGGACAGGGGAACGATGAGCAGTTCTTC
17 | - | - | TRBJ2-1 | TRBV4-1 | CASSQDFGTTVDGEQFF | TGCGCCAGCAGCCAAGATTTTGGGACGACGGTGGATGGCGAGCAGTTCTTC
11 | - | - | TRBJ1-2 | TRBV29-1 | CSVGGGTGYTF | TGCAGCGTGGGGGGTGGCACCGGCTACACCTTC
16 | - | - | TRBJ2-1 | TRBV29-1 | CSVEGAERSSYNEQFF | TGCAGCGTTGAGGGAGCCGAACGGAGCTCCTACAATGAGCAGTTCTTC
16 | - | TRBD1 | TRBJ1-2 | TRBV28 | CASSPTFGTGMDGYTF | TGTGCCAGCAGTCCCACATTCGGGACAGGGATGGATGGCTACACCTTC
14 | - | - | TRBJ2-1 | TRBV27 | CASSPLRLNEEQFF | TGTGCCAGCAGCCCCCTCCGACTGAATGAAGAGCAGTTCTTC
14 | - | - | TRBJ2-1 | TRBV30 | CAWSEGNGYNEQFF | TGTGCCTGGAGTGAAGGGAACGGATACAATGAGCAGTTCTTC
16 | - | - | TRBJ2-3 | TRBV12-3/TRBV12-4 | CASSPPGPALTDTQYF | TGTGCCAGCAGTCCCCCGGGACCAGCACTCACAGATACGCAGTATTTT
13 | - | - | TRBJ2-7 | TRBV12-3/TRBV12-4 | CASSPYVTYEQYF | TGTGCCAGCAGCCCCTATGTCACCTACGAGCAGTACTTC
15 | - | TRBD1 | TRBJ2-2 | TRBV27 | CASTPGTGLGGELFF | TGTGCCAGCACCCCTGGGACAGGTCTGGGCGGGGAGCTGTTTTTT
12 | - | - | TRBJ1-2 | TRBV7-9 | CASTFSGDGYTF | TGTGCCAGCACCTTTTCAGGCGATGGCTACACCTTC
15 | - | TRBD2 | TRBJ2-1 | TRBV6-4 | CASRPTSGDPNEQFF | TGTGCCAGCAGGCCGACTAGCGGAGACCCCAATGAGCAGTTCTTC
15 | - | TRBD1 | TRBJ1-1 | TRBV28 | CASSPDRVGVSEAFF | TGTGCCAGCAGTCCGGACAGGGTTGGTGTATCTGAAGCTTTCTTT
12 | - | - | TRBJ1-1 | TRBV3-1 | CASSHRDTEAFF | TGTGCCAGCAGCCACAGGGACACTGAAGCTTTCTTT
14 | - | - | TRBJ2-7 | TRBV4-2 | CASTSLGGSYEQYF | TGTGCCAGCACCTCCCTAGGTGGGTCCTACGAGCAGTACTTC
13 | - | - | TRBJ2-7 | TRBV29-1 | CSVEAGGSYEQYF | TGCAGCGTTGAAGCGGGCGGTAGCTACGAGCAGTACTTC
12 | - | - | TRBJ2-3 | TRBV30 | CAWSVQADTQYF | TGTGCCTGGAGTGTACAAGCGGATACGCAGTATTTT
16 | - | - | TRBJ2-1 | TRBV5-1 | CASSLFQGAAYNEQFF | TGCGCCAGCAGCTTGTTTCAGGGAGCAGCCTACAATGAGCAGTTCTTC
14 | once | TRBD2 | TRBJ2-5 | TRBV11-2 | CASGGLAHKETQYF | TGTGCCAGCGGGGGACTAGCGCATAAAGAGACCCAGTACTTC
14 | - | - | TRBJ2-7 | TRBV27 | CASSLGGSPLEQYF | TGTGCCAGCAGTTTAGGGGGGAGCCCCCTCGAGCAGTACTTC